The 2 T cell receptor beta chains below were found in one sample sequenced in a study of T cell responses to AZD1222 COVID-19 vaccine. Clones were sequenced by immunoSEQ multiplex PCR, and TCRdb holds only the in-frame ones, with some missing. Here the sample spans about 46,000 clones, around 90% being singletons. The source was peripheral blood, collected 28 days after the second AZD1222 dose. The receptors were gathered from an adult who received the AZD1222 COVID-19 vaccine.

The J gene is TRBJ1-2, the V gene TRBV28; 8 bases agree with TRBD1. This CDR3 has 16 amino acids. Germline V gene sequence: CDR1 MDHEN, CDR2 SYDVKM. Trimming at V came to 7 bases and at J to 5 bases, leaving 15 bases not matched to a gene. The DNA of the CDR3 is TGTGCCAGCAACGCGGGGGGCCAGGGGGCTTGGTATGGCTACACCTTC. Its protein product is CASNAGGQGAWYGYTF.

The chain uses TRBV20-1 and TRBJ2-7; the D gene is possibly TRBD1 (5 bases). The CDR3 covers 11 residues. V was pared by 6 bases and J by 2 bases, with 8 bases between. Germline assignment: CDR1 DFQATT and CDR2 SNEGSKA (reference sequence). CDR3 bases: TGCAGTGCAATCAGGGCCTACGAGCAGTACTTC. Translation gives CSAIRAYEQYF.